The following is a TCR beta chain sequence with its context. Assay used: immunoSEQ multiplex PCR; TCRdb lists only in-frame clones, some missing. The sample has approximately 100,000 clones, around 88% seen once; the top ten hold 3.5%. The length of the CDR3 is 16 residues. With V trimmed by 4 bases and J by 1 base, 7 bases remained unmatched. Per the germline V gene, CDR1 is MGHRA and CDR2 is YSYEKL. These data are taken from a study of blood T cell repertoires in COVID-19. Background on the study: Specimens from acute and convalescent COVID-19 originated in the United States, Italy and Spain.

Sequenced sample: peripheral blood. The chain is built from TRBV4-1 and TRBJ1-1, with 9 bases matching TRBD1. The TCR was taken from a human donor in a cohort sampled during active COVID-19. The DNA for the CDR3 is TGCGCCAGCAGCCGTCCCGGGACAGGGCCGAACACTGAAGCTTTCTTT. Residues: CASSRPGTGPNTEAFF.